The rows below give T cell receptor beta chains drawn from one sample of a study of T-cell reconstitution after alpha-beta-depleted transplantation in children. TCRdb independently ran MiXCR on the PCR reads; one entry per CDR3 protein. The table lists hundreds of thousands of distinct CDR3 sequences, around 7.5% of them singletons. The sequencing here drew on PBMCs, mostly from graft donor cells, taken 180 days after TCRalphabeta/CD19-depleted stem cell transplant. These TCRs come from a male patient younger than 18 who had a stem cell transplant for acute lymphoblastic leukemia, so the T cells may come from the graft donor. CDR3s include the opening cysteine and the closing phenylalanine or tryptophan. A D gene is named only where the DNA matches it firmly. Size values are once, few and many counts, or a class for expanded clones, and some rows have none.

cdr3_aa: CASSLGWVRETQYF
cdr3_nt: TGCGCCAGCAGCTTGGGGTGGGTTCGGGAGACCCAGTACTTC
d_call: NA
v_call: TRBV5-1
j_call: TRBJ2-5
clone_size: many

cdr3_aa: CASSQVFAGELFF
cdr3_nt: TGTGCCAGCAGCCAAGTTTTTGCCGGGGAGCTGTTTTTT
d_call: NA
v_call: TRBV3-1
j_call: TRBJ2-2
clone_size: many

cdr3_aa: CASSPRRDRVLNEQFF
cdr3_nt: TGTGCCAGCAGCCCCCGGCGGGACAGGGTTTTAAATGAGCAGTTCTTC
d_call: TRBD1
v_call: TRBV7-2
j_call: TRBJ2-1
clone_size: many

cdr3_aa: CASSTGPQRGELFF
cdr3_nt: TGTGCCAGCAGCACAGGGCCCCAGAGGGGGGAGCTGTTTTTT
d_call: NA
v_call: TRBV7-2
j_call: TRBJ2-2
clone_size: many

cdr3_aa: CASSPRPVSSTQQFF
cdr3_nt: TGTGCCAGCAGCCCGCGCCCGGTCTCTAGCACCCAGCAGTTCTTC
d_call: NA
v_call: TRBV12-3/TRBV12-4
j_call: TRBJ2-1
clone_size: many

cdr3_aa: CASSLGATYGYTF
cdr3_nt: TGTGCCAGCAGTCTAGGGGCTACCTATGGCTACACCTTC
d_call: NA
v_call: TRBV12-3/TRBV12-4
j_call: TRBJ1-2
clone_size: many

cdr3_aa: CASSQETASYEQYF
cdr3_nt: TGTGCCAGCAGCCAAGAAACAGCCTCCTACGAGCAGTACTTC
d_call: NA
v_call: TRBV3-1
j_call: TRBJ2-7
clone_size: many

cdr3_aa: CASSPRDRYLGSPLHF
cdr3_nt: TGTGCCAGCAGCCCCCGGGACCGCTACTTGGGTTCACCCCTCCACTTT
d_call: NA
v_call: TRBV9
j_call: TRBJ1-6
clone_size: many

cdr3_aa: CATSLGGGAGEQYF
cdr3_nt: TGTGCCACCAGCCTAGGCGGGGGGGCGGGCGAGCAGTACTTC
d_call: TRBD2
v_call: TRBV15
j_call: TRBJ2-7
clone_size: many

cdr3_aa: CASSIGGLAKNIQYF
cdr3_nt: TGTGCCAGTAGTATAGGCGGGCTAGCCAAAAACATTCAGTACTTC
d_call: NA
v_call: TRBV19
j_call: TRBJ2-4
clone_size: NA

cdr3_aa: CASSPYRDTGRGFTDTQYF
cdr3_nt: TGTGCCAGCAGTCCCTACCGGGACACCGGTAGGGGGTTCACAGATACGCAGTATTTT
d_call: NA
v_call: TRBV12-3/TRBV12-4
j_call: TRBJ2-3
clone_size: few

cdr3_aa: CASSSDGQGRYEQYF
cdr3_nt: TGTGCCAGCAGTTCCGACGGACAGGGGCGCTACGAGCAGTACTTC
d_call: TRBD1
v_call: TRBV6-2/TRBV6-3
j_call: TRBJ2-7
clone_size: many

cdr3_aa: CASSLGGPVGRLDNEQFF
cdr3_nt: TGTGCCAGCAGTTTAGGAGGGCCGGTGGGGAGACTAGACAATGAGCAGTTCTTC
d_call: NA
v_call: TRBV12-3/TRBV12-4
j_call: TRBJ2-1
clone_size: many

cdr3_aa: CAISVSPTYEQYF
cdr3_nt: TGTGCCATCAGTGTGTCACCAACCTACGAGCAGTACTTC
d_call: NA
v_call: TRBV10-3
j_call: TRBJ2-7
clone_size: many

cdr3_aa: CASSQESRAYEQYF
cdr3_nt: TGTGCCAGCAGCCAAGAGAGCAGGGCCTACGAGCAGTACTTC
d_call: NA
v_call: TRBV3-1
j_call: TRBJ2-7
clone_size: many

cdr3_aa: CSVGATDTQYF
cdr3_nt: TGCAGCGTTGGGGCAACAGATACGCAGTATTTT
d_call: NA
v_call: TRBV29-1
j_call: TRBJ2-3
clone_size: many

cdr3_aa: CSARVAGTGRTDTQYF
cdr3_nt: TGCAGTGCTAGAGTGGCCGGGACAGGGAGGACAGATACGCAGTATTTT
d_call: TRBD1
v_call: TRBV20-1
j_call: TRBJ2-3
clone_size: many

cdr3_aa: CASSGTSYEQYF
cdr3_nt: TGTGCCAGCTCAGGGACGTCCTACGAGCAGTACTTC
d_call: NA
v_call: TRBV18
j_call: TRBJ2-7
clone_size: NA

cdr3_aa: CASSSQRLAGGLNEQFF
cdr3_nt: TGTGCCAGCAGTTCACAACGACTAGCGGGGGGACTCAATGAGCAGTTCTTC
d_call: TRBD2
v_call: TRBV7-8
j_call: TRBJ2-1
clone_size: few

cdr3_aa: CASSQLSYNEQFF
cdr3_nt: TGTGCCAGCAGCCAACTATCCTACAATGAGCAGTTCTTC
d_call: NA
v_call: TRBV9
j_call: TRBJ2-1
clone_size: many

cdr3_aa: CASSFSPGQGRSGNTIYF
cdr3_nt: TGCGCCAGCAGCTTTTCCCCGGGACAGGGGAGGTCTGGAAACACCATATATTTT
d_call: TRBD1
v_call: TRBV5-1
j_call: TRBJ1-3
clone_size: many

cdr3_aa: CASGGGFPDTQYF
cdr3_nt: TGTGCCTCGGGGGGAGGATTCCCAGATACGCAGTATTTT
d_call: TRBD2
v_call: TRBV28
j_call: TRBJ2-3
clone_size: many

cdr3_aa: CASSFGPGQGGQPQHF
cdr3_nt: TGTGCCAGCAGTTTTGGACCGGGACAGGGTGGTCAGCCCCAGCATTTT
d_call: TRBD1
v_call: TRBV27
j_call: TRBJ1-5
clone_size: NA

cdr3_aa: CASSLAGGGDQANHQQQYF
cdr3_nt: TGCGCCAGCAGCTTGGCCGGGGGAGGGGATCAGGCTAACCACCAGCAGCAGTACTTC
d_call: TRBD2
v_call: TRBV5-1
j_call: TRBJ2-7
clone_size: many

cdr3_aa: CASSDPGEGSYNEQFF
cdr3_nt: TGTGCCAGCAGTGATCCAGGGGAGGGCTCCTACAATGAGCAGTTCTTC
d_call: NA
v_call: TRBV2
j_call: TRBJ2-1
clone_size: NA

cdr3_aa: CASSLADLYEQYF
cdr3_nt: TGTGCCAGCAGCTTAGCGGACCTCTACGAGCAGTACTTC
d_call: NA
v_call: TRBV7-8
j_call: TRBJ2-7
clone_size: many

cdr3_aa: CASSPWGQVGEQYF
cdr3_nt: TGTGCCAGCAGCCCTTGGGGCCAGGTGGGCGAGCAGTACTTC
d_call: NA
v_call: TRBV12-3/TRBV12-4
j_call: TRBJ2-7
clone_size: many

cdr3_aa: CASSLGTSGSWDEQFF
cdr3_nt: TGTGCCAGCAGCTTAGGGACTAGCGGGAGCTGGGATGAGCAGTTCTTC
d_call: TRBD2
v_call: TRBV7-3
j_call: TRBJ2-1
clone_size: many

cdr3_aa: CSARGTSGADTQYF
cdr3_nt: TGCAGTGCTAGGGGGACTAGCGGGGCCGATACGCAGTATTTT
d_call: TRBD2
v_call: TRBV20-1
j_call: TRBJ2-3
clone_size: many

cdr3_aa: CASSLRAKGNEQFF
cdr3_nt: TGCGCCAGCAGCTTGAGGGCCAAGGGCAATGAGCAGTTCTTC
d_call: NA
v_call: TRBV5-1
j_call: TRBJ2-1
clone_size: many

cdr3_aa: CASSLSICCTDTQYF
cdr3_nt: TGCGCCAGCAGCTTGTCGATCTGTTGCACAGATACGCAGTATTTT
d_call: NA
v_call: TRBV5-1
j_call: TRBJ2-3
clone_size: many